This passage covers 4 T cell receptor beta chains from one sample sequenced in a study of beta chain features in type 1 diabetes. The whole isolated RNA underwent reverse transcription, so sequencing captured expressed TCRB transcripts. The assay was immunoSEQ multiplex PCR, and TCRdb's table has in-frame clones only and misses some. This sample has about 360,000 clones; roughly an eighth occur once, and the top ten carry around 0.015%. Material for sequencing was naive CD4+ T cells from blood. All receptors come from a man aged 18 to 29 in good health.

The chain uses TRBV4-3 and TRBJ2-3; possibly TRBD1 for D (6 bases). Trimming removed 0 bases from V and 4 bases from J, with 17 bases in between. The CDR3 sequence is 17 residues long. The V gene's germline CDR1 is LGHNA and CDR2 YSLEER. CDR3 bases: TGCGCCAGCAGCCAAGATTATGCAGGGGTAATTTCAGATACGCAGTATTTT. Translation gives CASSQDYAGVISDTQYF.

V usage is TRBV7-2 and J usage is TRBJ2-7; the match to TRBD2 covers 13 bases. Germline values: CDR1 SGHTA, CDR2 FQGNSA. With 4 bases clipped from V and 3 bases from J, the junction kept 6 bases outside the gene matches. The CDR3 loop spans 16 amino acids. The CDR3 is CASSSQGLAGIYEQYF. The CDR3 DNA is TGTGCCAGCAGCTCCCAGGGACTAGCGGGGATCTACGAGCAGTACTTC.

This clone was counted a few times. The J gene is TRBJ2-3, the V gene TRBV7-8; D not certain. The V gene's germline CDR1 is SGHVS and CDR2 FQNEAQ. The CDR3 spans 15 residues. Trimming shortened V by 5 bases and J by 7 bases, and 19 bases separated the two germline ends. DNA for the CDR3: TGTGCCAGCAGCGGGCCTGGCCGCACGTCGCATACGCAGTATTTT. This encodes CASSGPGRTSHTQYF.

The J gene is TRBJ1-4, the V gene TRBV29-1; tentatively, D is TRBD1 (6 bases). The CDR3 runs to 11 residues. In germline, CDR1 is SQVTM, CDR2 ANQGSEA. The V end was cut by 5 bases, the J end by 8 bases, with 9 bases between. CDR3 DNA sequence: TGCAGCGTTCCAACAGGGGAAAAACTGTTTTTT. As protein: CSVPTGEKLFF.